A single sample gave rise to the 30 T cell receptor beta chains below, sequenced in a study of vaccination effects on CD4 cells after COVID-19. Antigens of these TCRs are unknown. Under the ViraFEST assay, PBMC were stimulated with viral peptide pools so that antigen-specific CD4+ T cells expanded. Sequencing was performed afterwards. Culture lasted roughly 9 days before CD4+ T cell isolation. BNT162b2 vaccine or mRNA-1273 vaccine was given to participants in two doses. Sequenced by immunoSEQ multiplex PCR; TCRdb stores in-frame clones only, minus some. The sample includes about 24,000 clones, almost 70% of them seen just once. The specimen comprised CD4+ T cells from PBMCs cultured with SARS-CoV-2 spike peptides, sampled after COVID-19 vaccination. Every receptor here comes from a human donor who received a COVID-19 vaccine.

The chain carries TRBV6-6 and TRBJ2-3; D is undetermined. V was pared by 7 bases and J by 2 bases, with 13 bases between. Germline V CDR1 and CDR2: MNHNY, SVGAGI (reference sequence). The CDR3 contains 14 residues. The chain's CDR3 is CASNRLGPTDTQYF. The CDR3 bases are TGTGCCAGCAATCGATTGGGTCCCACAGATACGCAGTATTTT.

The chain employs TRBV5-1 and TRBJ2-5, with D perhaps TRBD1 or TRBD2 (5 bases each). CDR3 length: 15 residues. Trimming took 4 bases from V and 1 from J, leaving 14 bases between them. Germline V gives CDR1 SGHRS, CDR2 YFSETQ. The CDR3 here is CASSLGPTAQETQYF. The CDR3 DNA follows: TGCGCCAGCAGCCTGGGACCGACAGCCCAAGAGACCCAGTACTTC.

This clone was seen only a few times. The chain carries TRBV11-3 and TRBJ2-3; 11 bases line up with TRBD1. CDR3 length: 16 residues. Trimming at V came to 1 base and at J to 5 bases, leaving 5 bases not matched to a gene. Germline CDR1 and CDR2: SGHNT and YENEEA. The CDR3 region has the DNA TGTGCCAGCAGCTTAGGAGGGACAGGGGGAGGAGATACGCAGTATTTT. Translating it yields CASSLGGTGGGDTQYF.

The gene calls are TRBV18 and TRBJ2-2; no clear D gene. The germline V gene has CDR1 KGHSH and CDR2 LQKENI. The CDR3 totals 15 residues. Between the trimmed V and J ends, which lost 5 bases and 4 bases, there was a span of 14 bases. The CDR3 nucleotides are TGTGCCAGCTCAGGGCTGGAGAGAGGCACCGGGGAGCTGTTTTTT. Translating it yields CASSGLERGTGELFF.

This chain joins TRBV28 and TRBJ2-1, with 8 bases aligning to TRBD1. The germline V gene has CDR1 MDHEN and CDR2 SYDVKM. CDR3 length: 14 residues. Unmatched junction bases numbered 3, after V lost 4 bases and J lost 4 bases. The CDR3 DNA sequence: TGTGCCAGCAGTTCCTACAGGGGGTACAATGAGCAGTTCTTC. This codes for CASSSYRGYNEQFF.

This clone was seen more than once but under ten times. The genes are TRBV6-1 and TRBJ1-6; maybe TRBD1 (6 bases). This CDR3 has 16 amino acids. The germline V and J ends were trimmed by 1 base and 8 bases, with 15 bases remaining between them. Germline V gene lookup returns CDR1 MNHNS and CDR2 SASEGT. CDR3 in amino acids: CASSEGGGLLYSPLHF. The CDR3 bases are TGTGCCAGCAGTGAAGGGGGGGGGCTTTTATATTCACCCCTCCACTTT.

The sample holds a few counts of this clone. J is TRBJ1-5 and V is TRBV4-1, with a tentative D call TRBD1 (6 bases). This CDR3 contains 17 residues. V lost 4 bases, J lost 6 bases, and 22 bases lay in between. Looked up from germline, CDR1 is MGHRA and CDR2 is YSYEKL. CDR3 coding DNA: TGCGCCAGCAGCCCGTCCGGGAACCAGGGGCTTTCTCAGCCCCAGCATTTT. This encodes CASSPSGNQGLSQPQHF.

The chain links TRBV25-1 to TRBJ2-3; possibly TRBD2 for D (6 bases). CDR1 is MGHDK and CDR2 is SYGVNS in the germline V gene. The CDR3 is 16 amino acids. Trimming pared 0 bases from V and 3 bases from J, leaving 13 bases between. CDR3 amino acids: CASSEYGAGITDTQYF. The CDR3 bases are TGTGCCAGCAGTGAATATGGGGCGGGAATTACAGATACGCAGTATTTT.

This clone was observed once. The chain uses TRBV18 and TRBJ2-1; 9 bases are a match to TRBD2. The V gene's germline CDR1 is KGHSH and CDR2 LQKENI. Trimming at V came to 6 bases and at J to 6 bases, leaving 15 bases not matched to a gene. CDR3 length: 17 amino acids. CDR3 amino acids: CASSRGLLAGSGNEQFF. As DNA, the CDR3 is TGTGCCAGCTCTCGAGGGTTGCTAGCGGGATCTGGCAATGAGCAGTTCTTC.

This clone is labeled as medium-sized. The chain recombines TRBV2 with TRBJ1-1; D not resolved. The CDR3 loop spans 15 amino acids. Trimming shortened V by 8 bases and J by 1 base, and 17 bases separated the two germline ends. CDR1 and CDR2 (germline): SNHLY, FYNNEI. As DNA, the CDR3 is TGTGCCAGCGCGGGCCTCGCCGGACCGAACACTGAAGCTTTCTTT. Translation gives CASAGLAGPNTEAFF.

The chain couples TRBV7-9 to TRBJ2-5, with TRBD1 matching over 9 bases. This CDR3 is 14 amino acids long. Trimming cost V 5 bases and J 5 bases; bases outside gene matches: 6. Per the germline V gene, CDR1 is SEHNR and CDR2 is FQNEAQ (reference sequence). Written as DNA, the CDR3 is TGTGCCAGCAGCCGGACAGGGGTCAGCGAGACCCAGTACTTC. Translation: CASSRTGVSETQYF.

This clone was counted only a few times. The CDR3 region is CASGTRNTGELFF. CDR3 nucleotides: TGTGCCAGCGGGACTAGAAACACCGGGGAGCTGTTTTTT. The V call is TRBV6-4, the J call TRBJ2-2; 8 bases are shared with TRBD2. J was trimmed by 2 bases and V by 8 bases; bases with no gene match: 1. This CDR3 has 13 amino acids. Germline CDR1 reads MRHNA; CDR2 reads SNTAGT.

The V call is TRBV12-3 or TRBV12-4, the J call TRBJ1-2, with unresolved D. The germline V and J ends were trimmed by 8 bases and 3 bases, with 10 bases remaining between them. This CDR3 comprises 12 residues. CDR3 residues: CASRLGDYGYTF. The CDR3 region has the DNA TGTGCCAGCCGGTTGGGCGACTATGGCTACACCTTC.

This clone was picked up a small number of times. This chain joins TRBV30 and TRBJ2-5, with D possibly being TRBD1 (6 bases). Trimming removed 4 bases from V and 5 bases from J, with 17 bases in between. Germline CDR1 GTSNPN, CDR2 SVGIG (reference sequence). The CDR3 covers 14 residues. The CDR3 DNA reads TGTGCCTGGAATACCCAGGGGCGCAGGGAGACCCAGTACTTC. This encodes CAWNTQGRRETQYF.

The chain recombines TRBV6-5 with TRBJ1-2; possible D gene TRBD1, 5 bases. Trimming left V 0 bases short and J 8 bases short, with 16 bases between. Germline V lookup: CDR1 MNHEY, CDR2 SVGAGI. The length of the CDR3 is 15 residues. The CDR3 bases are TGTGCCAGCAGTTACTCTGTCCAGGGAAGGGGCGGCTACACCTTC. This encodes CASSYSVQGRGGYTF.

The rearrangement uses TRBV5-1 and TRBJ2-5; 13 bases are shared with TRBD2. CDR3 size: 14 residues. Germline CDR1 SGHRS, CDR2 YFSETQ. The V gene end was trimmed by 4 bases and the J gene end by 5 bases; junction bases not matched to a gene: 2. CDR3 amino acids: CASSPGLAGETQYF. CDR3 nucleotides: TGCGCCAGCAGCCCGGGACTAGCGGGGGAGACCCAGTACTTC.

This chain uses TRBV5-5 with TRBJ2-3; possibly TRBD2 for D (6 bases). Germline CDR1 SGHKS, CDR2 YYEKEE (reference sequence). This CDR3 spans 17 amino acids. V was trimmed by 0 bases and J by 2 bases, leaving 16 bases between them. CDR3 sequence (DNA): TGTGCCAGCAGCTTGGTCCCGGAGGGGACGATCACAGATACGCAGTATTTT. This translates into CASSLVPEGTITDTQYF.

The V call is TRBV18, the J call TRBJ1-2; D is possibly TRBD1 (6 bases). In germline, CDR1 is KGHSH, CDR2 LQKENI. This CDR3 is 14 amino acids long. Between the trimmed V and J ends, which lost 1 base and 6 bases, there was a span of 12 bases. CDR3 coding DNA: TGTGCCAGCTCACCACTCGGGGGGGCGAATGGCTACACCTTC. Translation: CASSPLGGANGYTF.

The rearrangement links TRBV15 to TRBJ1-2, with 8 bases lining up with TRBD1. V lost 4 bases, J lost 6 bases, and 10 bases stayed unmatched. Germline V gives CDR1 LNHNV, CDR2 YYDKDF (reference sequence). This CDR3 has 15 residues. CDR3 DNA: TGTGCCACCAGCACACTGGACAGGGCTTTGGATGGCTACACCTTC. Its translation: CATSTLDRALDGYTF.

V is TRBV5-1 and J is TRBJ1-1; TRBD1 aligns across 11 bases. This CDR3 region has 15 residues. CDR1 is SGHRS, CDR2 YFSETQ, per germline. V shed 7 bases, J shed 4 bases, and the junction held 9 bases outside the gene matches. The CDR3 DNA is TGCGCCAGCCAGGCCGGGACAGGGGGATCCACTGAAGCTTTCTTT. Its protein product is CASQAGTGGSTEAFF.

The gene calls are TRBV24-1 and TRBJ2-7, with D perhaps matching TRBD1 (6 bases). V was shortened by 7 bases and J by 3 bases, with 12 bases between the two germline ends. This CDR3 region has 13 residues. Per germline, CDR1 KGHDR and CDR2 SFDVKD. The CDR3 DNA is TGTGCCACCAGCAAGACAGGAAACTACGAGCAGTACTTC. Translated, it gives CATSKTGNYEQYF.

The V and J genes are TRBV7-9 and TRBJ1-4; D is undetermined. Germline CDR1 is SEHNR and CDR2 is FQNEAQ (reference sequence). The V and J ends lost 1 base and 0 bases respectively, with 9 bases between them. CDR3 length equals 16 residues. This chain's CDR3 is CASSLGSGTTNEKLFF. The DNA for the CDR3 is TGTGCCAGCAGCTTAGGCTCCGGAACAACTAATGAAAAACTGTTTTTT.

The chain carries TRBV29-1 and TRBJ1-4, with 8 nucleotides matching TRBD1. Losses at the gene ends were 6 bases for V and 7 bases for J; bases not matched to a gene: 10. In germline, CDR1 is SQVTM, CDR2 ANQGSEA. The CDR3 is made up of 14 amino acids. CDR3 region: CSVSLDRGTEKLFF. In nucleotides, the CDR3 is TGCAGCGTCTCCCTTGACAGGGGAACTGAAAAACTGTTTTTT.

The chain uses TRBV18 and TRBJ2-6, with TRBD1 matching over 7 bases. Germline V gene sequence: CDR1 KGHSH, CDR2 LQKENI. The J segment lost 3 bases and the V segment lost 2 bases, leaving 7 bases of the junction unmatched. The CDR3 loop spans 17 amino acids. The CDR3 DNA reads TGTGCCAGCTCACCAAGAAGACAGGGTGGTGGGGCCAACGTCCTGACTTTC. It is translated as CASSPRRQGGGANVLTF.

This rearrangement joins TRBV15 to TRBJ2-5, with unresolved D. The V end lost 0 bases, the J end lost 4 bases, and 3 bases lay between the germline ends. The CDR3 is 12 amino acids. The germline V gene has CDR1 LNHNV and CDR2 YYDKDF (reference sequence). CDR3 loop: CATSRDRETQYF. CDR3 nucleotides: TGTGCCACCAGCAGAGATAGAGAGACCCAGTACTTC.

V and J are TRBV7-8 and TRBJ2-7, with D hard to call. V dropped 1 base and J dropped 7 bases, with 8 bases sitting between them. CDR1 is SGHVS, CDR2 FQNEAQ, per germline. This CDR3 contains 12 residues. In nucleotides, the CDR3 is TGTGCCAGCAGCTTAGTACATAGAGAGCAGTACTTC. This encodes CASSLVHREQYF.

This chain connects TRBV5-1 to TRBJ1-3, with D possibly being TRBD1 (5 bases). Between the trimmed V and J ends, which lost 0 bases and 4 bases, there was a span of 5 bases. Germline loops: CDR1 SGHRS, CDR2 YFSETQ. The CDR3 is made up of 13 amino acids. Here the CDR3 reads CASSLEGGNTIYF. CDR3 in DNA: TGCGCCAGCAGCTTGGAGGGGGGAAACACCATATATTTT.

The chain has TRBV6-1 and TRBJ1-5; D uncertain. CDR1 is MNHNS, CDR2 SASEGT, per germline. The CDR3 covers 16 residues. Trimming left V 4 bases short and J 0 bases short, with 13 bases between. CDR3 bases: TGTGCCAGCAGTGGACACGGTTGGGGTAGCAATCAGCCCCAGCATTTT. It is translated as CASSGHGWGSNQPQHF.

The chain carries TRBV7-9 and TRBJ2-1; 9 bases map to TRBD1. V dropped 4 bases and J dropped 0; count of bases not matched to a gene: 10. The germline gives CDR1 SEHNR, CDR2 FQNEAQ (reference sequence). There are 18 residues in the CDR3. For the CDR3, the DNA is TGTGCCAGCAGCTCCCCAGGGACAGGGTTTAGCTCCTACAATGAGCAGTTCTTC. It encodes CASSSPGTGFSSYNEQFF.

The chain uses TRBV15 and TRBJ2-2, with 9 bases matching TRBD2. The CDR3 consists of 15 residues. The junction had 3 bases not matched to a gene; V was cut back by 1 base and J by 6 bases. The germline V gene encodes CDR1 LNHNV and CDR2 YYDKDF (reference sequence). The CDR3 nucleotides are TGTGCCACCAGCAGAGTACAGCGGGGGGCCGGGGAGCTGTTTTTT. This encodes CATSRVQRGAGELFF.